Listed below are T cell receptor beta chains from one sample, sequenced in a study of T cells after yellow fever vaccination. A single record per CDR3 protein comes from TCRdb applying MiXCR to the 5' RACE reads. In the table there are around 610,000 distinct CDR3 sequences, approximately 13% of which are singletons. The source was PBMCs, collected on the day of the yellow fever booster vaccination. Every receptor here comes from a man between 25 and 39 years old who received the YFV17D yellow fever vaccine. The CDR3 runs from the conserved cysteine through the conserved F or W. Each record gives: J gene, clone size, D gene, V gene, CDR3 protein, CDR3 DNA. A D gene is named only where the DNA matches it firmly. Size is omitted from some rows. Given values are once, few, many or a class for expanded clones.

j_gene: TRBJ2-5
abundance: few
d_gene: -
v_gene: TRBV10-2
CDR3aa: CASSLHSQETQYF
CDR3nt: TGCGCCAGCAGCTTACACAGCCAAGAGACCCAGTACTTC

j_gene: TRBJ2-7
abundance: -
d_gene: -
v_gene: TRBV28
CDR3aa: CASRPAGLALDEQYF
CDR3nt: TGTGCCAGCAGACCCGCGGGGCTAGCACTTGACGAGCAGTACTTC

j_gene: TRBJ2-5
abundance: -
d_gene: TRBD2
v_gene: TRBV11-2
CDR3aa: CASSRTGTSGSRAAQETQYF
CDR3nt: TGTGCCAGCAGCAGGACCGGGACTAGCGGGAGCAGGGCGGCCCAAGAGACCCAGTACTTC

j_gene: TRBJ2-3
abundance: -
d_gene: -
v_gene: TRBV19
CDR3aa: CASSPTGQHAQYF
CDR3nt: TGTGCCAGTAGTCCCACTGGGCAGCATGCGCAGTATTTT

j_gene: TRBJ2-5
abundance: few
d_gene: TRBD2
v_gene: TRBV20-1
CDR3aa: CSADTTSGSGETQYF
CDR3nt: TGCAGTGCGGATACTACTAGCGGGAGTGGGGAGACCCAGTACTTC

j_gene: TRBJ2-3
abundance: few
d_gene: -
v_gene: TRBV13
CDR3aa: CASSFAGNTDTQYF
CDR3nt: TGTGCCAGCAGCTTTGCAGGGAACACAGATACGCAGTATTTT

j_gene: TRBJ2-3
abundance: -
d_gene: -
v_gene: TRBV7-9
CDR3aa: CASRREDVTDTQYF
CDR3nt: TGTGCCAGCAGACGAGAGGACGTCACAGATACGCAGTATTTT

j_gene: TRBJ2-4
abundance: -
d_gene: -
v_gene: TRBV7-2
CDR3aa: CASRAGGGYNIQYF
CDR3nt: TGTGCCAGCAGAGCAGGGGGGGGCTACAACATTCAGTACTTC

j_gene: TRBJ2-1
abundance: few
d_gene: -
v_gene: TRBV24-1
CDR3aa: CATSAGVARGWEQFF
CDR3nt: TGTGCCACCAGTGCAGGGGTGGCTAGGGGGTGGGAGCAGTTCTTC

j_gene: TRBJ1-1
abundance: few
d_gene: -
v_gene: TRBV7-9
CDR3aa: CASSLDRFGAFF
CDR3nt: TGTGCCAGCAGCCTTGACAGGTTTGGAGCTTTCTTT

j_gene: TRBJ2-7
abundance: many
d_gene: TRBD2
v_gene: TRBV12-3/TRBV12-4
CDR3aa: CASSLLAGVVYEQYF
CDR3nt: TGTGCCAGCAGCCTGCTAGCGGGAGTAGTTTACGAGCAGTACTTC

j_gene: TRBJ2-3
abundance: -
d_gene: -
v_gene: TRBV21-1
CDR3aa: CASSKANRGPDQVTQYF
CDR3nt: TGTGCCAGCAGCAAAGCCAATCGGGGGCCGGACCAGGTTACGCAGTATTTT

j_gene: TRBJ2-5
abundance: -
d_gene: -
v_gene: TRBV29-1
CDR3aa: CSVVGGSETQYF
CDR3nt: TGCAGCGTTGTTGGCGGATCAGAGACCCAGTACTTC

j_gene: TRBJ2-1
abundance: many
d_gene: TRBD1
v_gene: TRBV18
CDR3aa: CASSRGTGGYNEQFF
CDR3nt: TGTGCCAGCTCAAGGGGGACAGGGGGATACAATGAGCAGTTCTTC

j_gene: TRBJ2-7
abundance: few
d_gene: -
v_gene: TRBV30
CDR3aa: CAWSVSGTPHEQYF
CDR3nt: TGTGCCTGGAGTGTAAGCGGCACTCCCCACGAGCAGTACTTC

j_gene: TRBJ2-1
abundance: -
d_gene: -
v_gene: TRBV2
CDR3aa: CASSESPSEINEQFF
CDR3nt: TGTGCCAGCAGTGAGTCCCCTAGCGAGATCAATGAGCAGTTCTTC

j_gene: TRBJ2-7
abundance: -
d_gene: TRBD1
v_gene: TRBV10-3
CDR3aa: CAISDSGTGGYEQYF
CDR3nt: TGTGCCATCAGTGATTCAGGGACAGGGGGCTACGAGCAGTACTTC

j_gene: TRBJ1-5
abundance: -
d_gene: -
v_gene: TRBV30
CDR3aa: CAWSQTLQPQHF
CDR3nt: TGTGCCTGGAGTCAAACTCTACAGCCCCAGCATTTT

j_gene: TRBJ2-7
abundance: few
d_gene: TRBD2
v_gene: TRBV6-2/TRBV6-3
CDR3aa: CASSPQAGRPAYEQYF
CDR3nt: TGTGCCAGCAGTCCTCAAGCGGGACGCCCTGCTTACGAGCAGTACTTC

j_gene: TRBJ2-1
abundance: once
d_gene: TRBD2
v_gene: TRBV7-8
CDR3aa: CASSARDYYNEQFF
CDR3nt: TGTGCCAGCAGCGCCAGGGACTACTACAATGAGCAGTTCTTC

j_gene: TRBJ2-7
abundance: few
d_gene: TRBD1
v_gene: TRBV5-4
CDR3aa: CASSSTQGTYEQYF
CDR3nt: TGTGCCAGCAGCTCGACACAGGGGACCTACGAGCAGTACTTC

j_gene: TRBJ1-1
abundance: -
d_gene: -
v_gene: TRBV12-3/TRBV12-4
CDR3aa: CASGPRVPNTEAFF
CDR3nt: TGTGCCAGCGGACCGAGGGTCCCCAACACTGAAGCTTTCTTT

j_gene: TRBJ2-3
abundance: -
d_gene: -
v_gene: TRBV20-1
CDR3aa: CSASEEERGTDTQYF
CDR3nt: TGCAGTGCTAGCGAGGAGGAGCGCGGCACAGATACGCAGTATTTT

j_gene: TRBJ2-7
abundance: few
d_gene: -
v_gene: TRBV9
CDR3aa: CASSASQGGASHEQYF
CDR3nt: TGTGCCAGCAGCGCCTCTCAGGGGGGGGCCTCCCACGAGCAGTACTTC

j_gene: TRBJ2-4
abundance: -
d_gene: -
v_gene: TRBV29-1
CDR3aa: CSVGGNRDIQYF
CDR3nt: TGCAGCGTTGGTGGCAACCGGGACATTCAGTACTTC

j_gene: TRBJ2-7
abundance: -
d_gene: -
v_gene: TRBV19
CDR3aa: CASSFRTTLGDEQYF
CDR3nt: TGTGCCAGTAGTTTTCGGACTACCCTAGGCGACGAGCAGTACTTC

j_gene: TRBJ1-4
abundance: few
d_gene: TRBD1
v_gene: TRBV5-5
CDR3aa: CASRATGGRDEKLFF
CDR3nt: TGTGCCAGCAGGGCAACAGGGGGAAGGGACGAAAAACTGTTTTTT

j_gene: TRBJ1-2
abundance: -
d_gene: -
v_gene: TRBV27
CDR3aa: CASSPYSRYGYTF
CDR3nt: TGTGCCAGCAGTCCGTACAGCCGCTATGGCTACACCTTC

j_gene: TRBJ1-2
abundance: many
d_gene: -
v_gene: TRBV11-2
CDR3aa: CARSSRAPNYGYTF
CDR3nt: TGTGCCAGAAGCAGTCGGGCCCCTAACTATGGCTACACCTTC

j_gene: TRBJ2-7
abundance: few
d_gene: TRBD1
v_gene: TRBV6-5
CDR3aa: CASSYLQGGYEQYF
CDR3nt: TGTGCCAGCAGTTACCTACAGGGGGGTTACGAGCAGTACTTC

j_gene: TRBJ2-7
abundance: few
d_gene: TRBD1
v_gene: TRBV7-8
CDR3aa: CASSLVGQGGAGAYEQYF
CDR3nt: TGTGCCAGCAGCTTAGTGGGACAGGGGGGCGCGGGGGCCTACGAGCAGTACTTC

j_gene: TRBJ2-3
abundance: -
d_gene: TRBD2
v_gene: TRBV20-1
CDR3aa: CSASLAEDPPDTQYF
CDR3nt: TGCAGTGCTAGTCTAGCGGAAGACCCCCCAGATACGCAGTATTTT

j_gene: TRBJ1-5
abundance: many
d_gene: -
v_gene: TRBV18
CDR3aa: CASSEDRTLGSNQPQHF
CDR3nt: TGTGCCAGCTCAGAAGACAGGACCCTTGGGAGCAATCAGCCCCAGCATTTT

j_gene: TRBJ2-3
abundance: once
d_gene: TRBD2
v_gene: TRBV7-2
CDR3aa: CASSLTSGTVADTQYF
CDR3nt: TGTGCCAGCAGCTTGACTAGCGGGACTGTAGCAGATACGCAGTATTTT

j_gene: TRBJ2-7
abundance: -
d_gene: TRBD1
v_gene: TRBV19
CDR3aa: CASSIRGKGAREQYF
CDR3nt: TGTGCCAGTAGTATCCGGGGTAAGGGGGCGCGCGAGCAGTACTTC

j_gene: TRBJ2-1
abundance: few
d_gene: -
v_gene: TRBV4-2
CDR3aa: CASSQDGGGNEQFF
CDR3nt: TGTGCCAGCAGCCAAGACGGAGGGGGCAATGAGCAGTTCTTC

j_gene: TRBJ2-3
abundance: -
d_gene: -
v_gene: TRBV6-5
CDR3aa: CASSYSRTTSTDTQYF
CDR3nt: TGTGCCAGCAGTTACTCGAGGACCACTAGCACAGATACGCAGTATTTT

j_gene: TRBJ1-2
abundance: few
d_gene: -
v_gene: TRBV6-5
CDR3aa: CASSYAQGVVYTF
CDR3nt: TGTGCCAGCAGTTACGCCCAGGGTGTCGTCTACACCTTC

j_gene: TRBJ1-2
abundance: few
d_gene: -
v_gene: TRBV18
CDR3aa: CASSPGRESYGYTF
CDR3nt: TGTGCCAGCTCACCAGGGAGAGAATCCTATGGCTACACCTTC

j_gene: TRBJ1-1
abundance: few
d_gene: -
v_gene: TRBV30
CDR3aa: CAWSVIAEAFF
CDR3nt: TGTGCCTGGAGTGTAATAGCTGAAGCTTTCTTT

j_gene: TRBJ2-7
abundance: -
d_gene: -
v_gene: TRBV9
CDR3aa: CASSVEMSDEQYF
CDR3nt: TGTGCCAGCAGCGTAGAAATGAGTGACGAGCAGTACTTC

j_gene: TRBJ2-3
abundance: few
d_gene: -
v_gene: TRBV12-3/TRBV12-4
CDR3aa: CASSSRDTQYF
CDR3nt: TGTGCCAGCAGTTCCAGAGATACGCAGTATTTT

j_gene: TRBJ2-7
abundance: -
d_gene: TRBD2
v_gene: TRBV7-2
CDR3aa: CASSLQIAGASEQYF
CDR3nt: TGTGCCAGCAGCCTACAAATAGCGGGAGCGAGCGAGCAGTACTTC

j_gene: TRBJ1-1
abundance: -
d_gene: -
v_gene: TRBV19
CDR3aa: CASSAIPSGGEAFF
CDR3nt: TGTGCCAGTAGTGCCATACCGAGTGGTGGTGAAGCTTTCTTT

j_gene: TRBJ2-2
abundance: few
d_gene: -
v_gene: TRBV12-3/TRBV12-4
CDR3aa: CASSGRIGKGTGELFF
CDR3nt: TGTGCCAGCAGTGGAAGGATCGGGAAAGGAACCGGGGAGCTGTTTTTT

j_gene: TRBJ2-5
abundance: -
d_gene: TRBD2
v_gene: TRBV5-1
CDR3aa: CASSLGSGRVETQYF
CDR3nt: TGCGCCAGCAGCTTGGGAAGCGGGAGGGTCGAGACCCAGTACTTC

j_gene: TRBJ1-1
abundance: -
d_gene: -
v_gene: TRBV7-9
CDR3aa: CAWHGTEAFF
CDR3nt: TGTGCCTGGCATGGGACTGAAGCTTTCTTT